The clone carrying this TCR beta chain was counted a few times. Its antigen is unknown. Time point noted: patch test 1, 2 weeks after DPC sensitization. Noted treatment: therapeutic diphenylcyclopropenone sensitization with weekly scalp DPC. The study drew its donors from alopecia patients who were 18 to 70 years old and suitable for DPC. Looked up from germline, CDR1 is SGHTA and CDR2 is FQGNSA. The CDR3 extends over 16 amino acids. Trimming took 5 bases from V and 5 from J, leaving 18 bases between them. The data derive from a study of human T cells and chemical hapten exposure. The wider study: A 2 cm by 2 cm inner upper arm patch received 2% DPC for sensitization. General observations from the study: Expanded TCR counts at PT1 went up together with patch test score, a positive correlation.

TCRdb passed the RACE reads through MiXCR, listing each CDR3 protein once. Seen here are roughly 360,000 distinct CDR3 sequences, roughly 5% observed once, and the top ten hold about 2.1%. The source is a woman in her 50s with alopecia areata. Some clones in this sample may be carry-over from other donors' samples. The sequencing used whole blood, collected in connection with sensitization to the hapten diphenylcyclopropenone (DPC). This rearrangement joins TRBV7-2 to TRBJ1-4, with a tentative D call TRBD1 (6 bases). CDR3 nucleotide sequence: TGTGCCAGCAGCCCCCAGGGGTCAACTTCAAATGAAAAACTGTTTTTT. It encodes CASSPQGSTSNEKLFF.